These 25 T cell receptor beta chains originate from one sample sequenced in a study of blood T cell repertoires in COVID-19. TCRdb keeps only in-frame clones here, not all; method: immunoSEQ multiplex PCR. The sample includes about 180,000 clones, 65% to 90% seen only once; the top ten take more than 7.5%. The sample comprised peripheral blood. These receptors all stem from a man in his forties or fifties with active or convalescent COVID-19.

The V gene is TRBV30, the J gene TRBJ1-1; D uncertain. Germline V lookup: CDR1 GTSNPN, CDR2 SVGIG (reference sequence). V lost 3 bases to trimming and J lost 1 base, with 21 bases between them. The CDR3 spans 17 residues. DNA of the CDR3: TGTGCCTGGAGCGCATATAGCCGATCGAGAGGGAACACTGAAGCTTTCTTT. This translates into CAWSAYSRSRGNTEAFF.

CDR3 region: CASRPLTTGGNQPQHF. Written as DNA, the CDR3 is TGTGCCAGTAGACCCCTTACGACAGGGGGGAATCAGCCCCAGCATTTT. The rearrangement joins TRBV19 to TRBJ1-5; 9 positions agree with TRBD1. Unmatched junction bases numbered 10, after V lost 6 bases and J lost 4 bases. The CDR3 is 16 amino acids. Germline V gene data show CDR1 as LNHDA and CDR2 as SQIVND (reference sequence).

V and J are TRBV28 and TRBJ1-5; 8 positions match TRBD1. Losses at the gene ends were 2 bases for V and 10 bases for J; bases not matched to a gene: 7. The length of the CDR3 is 14 residues. The germline CDR1 and CDR2 sequences are MDHEN and SYDVKM. The CDR3 sequence is CASSLRMGQAPQHF. The CDR3 bases are TGTGCCAGCAGTTTACGCATGGGACAGGCCCCCCAGCATTTT.

This clone was detected only once. In nucleotides, the CDR3 is TGTGCCTGGAGTGTGGGAGGTGGGCCTACCGTTTATGGCTACACCTTC. It is translated as CAWSVGGGPTVYGYTF. The rearrangement links TRBV30 to TRBJ1-2; D ambiguous. The V end was cut by 0 bases, the J end by 5 bases, with 19 bases between. This CDR3 spans 16 amino acids. CDR1 and CDR2 (germline): GTSNPN, SVGIG (reference sequence).

This chain uses TRBV24-1 with TRBJ2-3, with 10 bases lining up with TRBD1. V trimming: 4 bases; J trimming: 4 bases; junction bases outside the gene matches: 7. Germline CDR1 and CDR2: KGHDR and SFDVKD. The CDR3 has 16 amino acids. Here the CDR3 DNA reads TGTGCCACCAGTGACCCGGGACAGGGGAGCCCAGATACGCAGTATTTT. It specifies CATSDPGQGSPDTQYF.

The CDR3, as DNA: TGTGCCAGCAGAGGGACAGGGATCTCAACTAATGAAAAACTGTTTTTT. The encoded protein is CASRGTGISTNEKLFF. The rearrangement links TRBV2 to TRBJ1-4, with TRBD1 matching 9 bases. Germline trimming cut 6 bases from V and 0 bases from J; bases unmatched to any gene: 5. Germline V CDR1 and CDR2: SNHLY, FYNNEI. The CDR3 runs 16 residues.

This sequence joins TRBV6-1 and TRBJ2-3, with 11 positions matching TRBD2. The ends lost 0 bases at V and 4 bases at J; junction bases unmatched: 9. The germline V gene encodes CDR1 MNHNS and CDR2 SASEGT. The CDR3 runs 18 residues. In DNA, the CDR3 is TGTGCCAGCAGTGAAGCCCCCGCCGGGACTAGCGGTTCAGATACGCAGTATTTT. Translation gives CASSEAPAGTSGSDTQYF.

The chain is built from TRBV3-1 (or the pseudogene TRBV3-2) and TRBJ2-1; 9 nucleotides line up with TRBD2. Germline V gives CDR1 LGHDT, CDR2 YNNKEL (reference sequence). Germline trimming cut 3 bases from V and 4 bases from J; bases unmatched to any gene: 1. The CDR3 length is 14 residues. The CDR3 DNA follows: TGTGCCAGCAGCCAGCTAGCGGGATACAATGAGCAGTTCTTC. Its translation: CASSQLAGYNEQFF.

The chain links TRBV30 to TRBJ1-4, with D tentatively TRBD1 (6 bases). V was cut by 0 bases and J by 12 bases, with 20 bases left in between. This CDR3 is 15 amino acids long. Germline V gene sequence: CDR1 GTSNPN, CDR2 SVGIG (reference sequence). CDR3 protein: CAWSVLGTRAGQLFF. The CDR3 nucleotides read TGTGCCTGGAGTGTACTCGGGACACGGGCAGGACAACTGTTTTTT.

This CDR3 reads CASSRSGGASTDTQYF. For the CDR3, the DNA is TGTGCCAGCAGTCGTAGCGGGGGGGCCAGCACAGATACGCAGTATTTT. This chain links TRBV2 with TRBJ2-3; 11 bases fit TRBD2. This CDR3 contains 16 residues. The junction had 4 bases not matched to a gene; V was cut back by 5 bases and J by 0 bases. CDR1 SNHLY and CDR2 FYNNEI come from the germline V gene. Full variable domain (outside the CDR3, taken from reference TRBV2 and TRBJ2-3): EPEVTQTPSHQVTQMGQEVILRCVPISNHLYFYWYRQILGQKVEFLVSFYNNEISEKSEIFDDQFSVERPDGSNFTLKIRSTKLEDSAMYFCASSRSGGASTDTQYFGPGTRLTVL.

The rearrangement uses TRBV27 and TRBJ2-7, with TRBD2 matching 12 bases. This CDR3 is built from 15 residues. J lost 5 bases, V lost 5 bases, and 7 bases had no gene match. Germline CDR1 MNHEY, CDR2 SMNVEV (reference sequence). The CDR3 coding sequence is TGTGCCAGCAGTGGTCTAGCGGGAGGGCCCCACGAGCAGTACTTC. Residues: CASSGLAGGPHEQYF.

The chain joins TRBV5-3 to TRBJ2-3; TRBD2 matches at 8 bases. TRBV5-3 is marked as an open reading frame, function uncertain. There are 16 residues in the CDR3. The V gene end was trimmed by 0 bases and the J gene end by 5 bases; junction bases not matched to a gene: 8. DNA of the CDR3: TGTGCCAGAAGCTTGGCCCCGGGAGGGCTGAAAGATACGCAGTATTTT. Translated, it gives CARSLAPGGLKDTQYF.

This clone was counted a single time. V is TRBV3-1 (or the pseudogene TRBV3-2) and J is TRBJ2-1, with D possibly being TRBD2 (6 bases). Trimming shortened V by 7 bases and J by 10 bases, and 17 bases separated the two germline ends. This CDR3 comprises 13 residues. Germline values: CDR1 LGHDT, CDR2 YNNKEL (reference sequence). This CDR3 is CASNVRLGGEQFF. The CDR3 DNA is TGTGCCAGCAATGTGAGACTAGGTGGGGAGCAGTTCTTC.

The chain links TRBV25-1 to TRBJ2-3, with D possibly TRBD2 on 6 matching bases. The V and J ends lost 4 bases and 2 bases respectively, with 10 bases between them. Germline CDR1 and CDR2: MGHDK and SYGVNS. The CDR3 consists of 14 residues. The CDR3: CASSAEGYTDTQYF. The CDR3 nucleotides are TGTGCCAGCAGTGCGGAGGGATACACAGATACGCAGTATTTT.

J is TRBJ2-3 and V is TRBV3-1 (or the pseudogene TRBV3-2); TRBD2 is a possible D gene (5 bases). The CDR3 has 16 residues. Trimming removed 1 base at V and 6 bases at J, with 17 bases between. The germline V gene has CDR1 LGHDT and CDR2 YNNKEL (reference sequence). DNA of the CDR3: TGTGCCAGCAGCCAAGGGTCGGCTAGCAAGAAGGATACGCAGTATTTT. Protein sequence: CASSQGSASKKDTQYF.

The chain employs TRBV18 and TRBJ1-1; a possible D gene is TRBD1 (6 bases). The CDR3 loop spans 16 amino acids. Germline CDR1 KGHSH, CDR2 LQKENI. The V and J ends lost 0 bases and 0 bases respectively, with 11 bases between them. CDR3 sequence: CASSPPPGQMNTEAFF. DNA for the CDR3: TGTGCCAGCTCACCACCCCCCGGACAGATGAACACTGAAGCTTTCTTT.

The gene calls are TRBV9 and TRBJ2-7, with 7 nucleotides matching TRBD1. Germline CDR1 reads SGDLS; CDR2 reads YYNGEE. This CDR3 region has 15 residues. With 4 bases clipped from V and 1 base from J, the junction kept 8 bases outside the gene matches. The CDR3 DNA follows: TGTGCCAGCAGCCCGCGACAGGGTGGTTCCTACGAGCAGTACTTC. This encodes CASSPRQGGSYEQYF. Complete variable domain (other parts from reference TRBV9 and TRBJ2-7): DSGVTQTPKHLITATGQRVTLRCSPRSGDLSVYWYQQSLDQGLQFLIQYYNGEERAKGNILERFSAQQFPDLHSELNLSSLELGDSALYFCASSPRQGGSYEQYFGPGTRLTVT.

This sequence joins TRBV3-1 (or the pseudogene TRBV3-2) and TRBJ1-5, with D uncertain. The CDR3 has 13 residues. V lost 1 base to trimming and J lost 9 bases, with 10 bases between them. Looked up from germline, CDR1 is LGHDT and CDR2 is YNNKEL (reference sequence). The CDR3 reads CASSQGREAPQHF. As DNA, the CDR3 is TGTGCCAGCAGCCAAGGGAGAGAGGCGCCCCAGCATTTT.

V and J are TRBV18 and TRBJ1-5, with D hard to call. The CDR3 is 12 residues long. CDR1 and CDR2 (germline): KGHSH, LQKENI. The germline V and J ends were trimmed by 0 bases and 7 bases, with 4 bases remaining between them. CDR3 sequence (DNA): TGTGCCAGCTCACCACCCGGGCAGCCCCAGCATTTT. The encoded protein is CASSPPGQPQHF.

The chain employs TRBV6-5 and TRBJ1-1; D remains unclear. The CDR3 contains 12 residues. Germline values: CDR1 MNHEY, CDR2 SVGAGI. Trimming pared 7 bases from V and 1 base from J, leaving 7 bases between. The CDR3 loop reads CASKKQNTEAFF. The CDR3 coding sequence is TGTGCCAGCAAAAAGCAGAACACTGAAGCTTTCTTT.

This clone has just one count. The chain links TRBV5-1 to TRBJ1-1, with TRBD1 matching 11 bases. This CDR3 has 15 residues. V lost 1 base and J lost 7; bases outside the gene matches: 6. CDR1 SGHRS and CDR2 YFSETQ come from the germline V gene. DNA for the CDR3: TGCGCCAGCAGCTTGAGGGGACAGGGGGAGAGTGAAGCTTTCTTT. Amino acids: CASSLRGQGESEAFF.

This clone was found once. This rearrangement joins TRBV11-2 to TRBJ1-2; 8 nucleotides align to TRBD1. Germline trimming cut 6 bases from V and 8 bases from J; bases unmatched to any gene: 8. This CDR3 has 13 residues. CDR1 SGHAT and CDR2 FQNNGV come from the germline V gene. The CDR3 region is CASRTGTGEGYTF. CDR3 coding DNA: TGTGCCAGCAGAACCGGGACAGGCGAAGGCTACACCTTC.

The J gene is TRBJ1-2, the V gene TRBV5-6; TRBD1 matches at 8 bases. The length of the CDR3 is 13 residues. Trimming took 3 bases from V and 12 from J; bases not matched to a gene: 10. The germline gives CDR1 SGHDT, CDR2 YYEEEE. CDR3 protein: CASSWTGSLQDTF. The CDR3 region has the DNA TGTGCCAGCAGCTGGACAGGGTCTCTTCAAGACACCTTC.

The chain employs TRBV3-1 (or the pseudogene TRBV3-2) and TRBJ2-7; D remains unclear. V dropped 2 bases and J dropped 3 bases, with 8 bases sitting between them. The CDR3 spans 13 residues. The germline V gene has CDR1 LGHDT and CDR2 YNNKEL (reference sequence). This chain's CDR3 is CASSQRSDYEQYF. The CDR3 DNA follows: TGTGCCAGCAGCCAACGATCAGACTACGAGCAGTACTTC.

The rearrangement joins TRBV19 to TRBJ1-5; 10 bases align to TRBD1. Germline-derived CDR1 and CDR2 are LNHDA and SQIVND (reference sequence). The V segment lost 5 bases and the J segment 7 bases; nucleotides outside the gene matches: 2. The CDR3 has 13 residues. The CDR3 is CASSPTGGQPQHF. The CDR3 DNA follows: TGTGCCAGTAGTCCGACAGGGGGCCAGCCCCAGCATTTT. Based on the CDR3 plus reference TRBV19 and TRBJ1-5, the full variable domain is DGGITQSPKYLFRKEGQNVTLSCEQNLNHDAMYWYRQDPGQGLRLIYYSQIVNDFQKGDIAEGYSVSREKKESFPLTVTSAQKNPTAFYLCASSPTGGQPQHFGDGTRLSIL.